The 10 T cell receptor beta chains in this list originate from one sample, sequenced in a study of cytomegalovirus exposure and HLA in healthy donors. The PCR used 60 Vbeta and 13 Jbeta primers. Sequencing was performed with immunoSEQ multiplex PCR; in TCRdb, only in-frame clones are kept and a portion is missing. The repertoire includes under 110,000 clones, about 75% of them detected once, and around 2.5% sits in the top ten. Sequencing used PBMCs. The origin of the receptors is a man aged 35 to 55 in good health and CMV-seronegative.

This clone was observed a single time. In DNA form, the CDR3 reads TGTGCCAGCTCACTCCGAGCAGGCTCCGATCAGCCCCAGCATTTT. As protein: CASSLRAGSDQPQHF. The chain employs TRBV18 and TRBJ1-5, with D hard to call. V gave up 4 bases and J gave up 5 bases, with 15 bases separating them. Germline V gene data show CDR1 as KGHSH and CDR2 as LQKENI. The CDR3 runs 15 residues.

The rearrangement joins TRBV5-4 to TRBJ1-2; D is perhaps TRBD1 (5 bases). The CDR3 runs 14 residues. Germline values: CDR1 SGHNT, CDR2 YYREEE (reference sequence). Between the trimmed V and J ends, which lost 0 bases and 4 bases, there was a span of 10 bases. This chain's CDR3 is CASSLDRGGYGYTF. The CDR3 DNA follows: TGTGCCAGCAGCTTGGACCGGGGGGGCTATGGCTACACCTTC.

Note on this clone: One junction end disagrees with the germline gene, perhaps due to a read error. This chain links TRBV5-1 with TRBJ1-1, with D tentatively TRBD1 (6 bases). The CDR3 length is 20 residues. Per germline, CDR1 SGHRS and CDR2 YFSETQ. The CDR3 region is CASRLGNLGPGGGVNTEAFF. The CDR3 DNA is TGCGCCAGCAGATTGGGTAACTTAGGCCCGGGGGGGGGCGTGAACACTGAAGCTTTCTTT.

The chain has TRBV19 and TRBJ2-6; D is unclear. Looked up from germline, CDR1 is LNHDA and CDR2 is SQIVND (reference sequence). The CDR3 spans 15 residues. Trimming took off 3 bases at V and 0 bases at J, with 6 bases between the two ends. CDR3 protein: CASSISRSGANVLTF. The CDR3 nucleotides are TGTGCCAGTAGTATCTCCCGCTCTGGGGCCAACGTCCTGACTTTC.

The chain employs TRBV7-3 and TRBJ1-5; 7 nucleotides agree with TRBD1. The ends lost 5 bases at V and 2 bases at J; junction bases unmatched: 9. Germline V gene lookup returns CDR1 SGHTA and CDR2 FQGTGA. The CDR3 consists of 16 residues. The CDR3 nucleotides read TGTGCCAGCAGCCGGAGGGGGACAGCACGCAATCAGCCCCAGCATTTT. Its translation: CASSRRGTARNQPQHF.

The rearrangement joins TRBV6-1 to TRBJ2-1, with 9 bases that match TRBD2. The CDR3 is 15 residues long. Per germline, CDR1 MNHNS and CDR2 SASEGT. The ends lost 2 bases at V and 3 bases at J; junction bases unmatched: 2. This CDR3 reads CASSELAGLYNEQFF. CDR3 coding DNA: TGTGCCAGCAGTGAACTAGCGGGGCTCTACAATGAGCAGTTCTTC.

V usage is TRBV11-2 and J usage is TRBJ2-3, with 8 bases fitting TRBD1. Germline V lookup: CDR1 SGHAT, CDR2 FQNNGV. The CDR3 is 15 residues long. Losses at the gene ends were 5 bases for V and 6 bases for J; bases not matched to a gene: 10. In DNA, the CDR3 is TGTGCCAGCAGCCCTCGCCAGGGGGCGGTGGATACGCAGTATTTT. It translates to CASSPRQGAVDTQYF.

The V and J genes are TRBV7-9 and TRBJ2-1; the match to TRBD1 covers 9 bases. With 5 bases clipped from V and 8 bases from J, the junction kept 7 bases outside the gene matches. The germline gives CDR1 SEHNR, CDR2 FQNEAQ (reference sequence). The CDR3 loop spans 14 amino acids. The CDR3 protein is CASSLWTGVDEQFF. Here the CDR3 DNA reads TGTGCCAGCAGCCTCTGGACAGGGGTCGATGAGCAGTTCTTC. The variable domain in full, completed from reference TRBV7-9 and TRBJ2-1, reads DTGVSQNPRHKITKRGQNVTFRCDPISEHNRLYWYRQTLGQGPEFLTYFQNEAQLEKSRLLSDRFSAERPKGSFSTLEIQRTEQGDSAMYLCASSLWTGVDEQFFGPGTRLTVL.

This clone has more than one count but fewer than ten. The rearrangement links TRBV5-1 to TRBJ1-6, with D uncertain. The V end lost 0 bases, the J end lost 1 base, and 8 bases lay between the germline ends. This CDR3 has 16 amino acids. Germline values: CDR1 SGHRS, CDR2 YFSETQ. The CDR3 loop is CASSLGGDSYNSPLHF. In nucleotides, the CDR3 is TGCGCCAGCAGCTTGGGCGGAGATTCCTATAATTCACCCCTCCACTTT.

A single count supports this clone. The CDR3 ends on some other residue instead of the conserved phenylalanine or tryptophan, so this is likely a read error. V and J are TRBV5-6 and TRBJ1-1; weak D call: TRBD1 (5 bases). The CDR3 runs 15 residues. The germline V and J ends were trimmed by 0 bases and 1 base, with 10 bases remaining between them. CDR1 and CDR2 (germline): SGHDT, YYEEEE. The CDR3: CASSLAYRTNTEAFL. CDR3 coding DNA: TGTGCCAGCAGCTTGGCGTACAGGACGAACACTGAAGCTTTCCTT.